The table lists the clone carrying this TCR beta chain with many counts. Its antigen is unknown. Trimming removed 4 bases from V and 1 base from J, with 17 bases in between. CDR3 length equals 16 residues. CDR1 is SGHTA, CDR2 FQGNSA, per germline. The lymph nodes were axillary draining lymph nodes from breast cancer patients. This sample was included in a study of breast tumors, draining lymph nodes, adjacent tissues. Findings and caveats of the study: Tumor and nontumor repertoires were significantly more similar in luminal-like than in basal-like breast cancer. Tumor repertoires ranked between lymph nodes and nontumor tissue in diversity, with V and J gene preferences.

MiXCR was run by TCRdb on the multiplex PCR reads, yielding one entry per CDR3 protein. This table has over 250,000 distinct CDR3 sequences, around 30% appearing once. This TCR was sampled from a female donor with breast cancer. Some clones in this sample may be carry-over from other donors' samples. Specimen: axillary lymph node tissue. The J gene is TRBJ2-7, the V gene TRBV7-2, with D perhaps assigned TRBD1 or TRBD2 (5 bases each). The CDR3 nucleotides are TGTGCCAGCAGCTATCCTTGGGGGAGTGGGTCCTACGAGCAGTACTTC. This codes for CASSYPWGSGSYEQYF.